This entry concerns a single T cell receptor (beta chain). This sample stems from a study of CD8 T cells in Susac syndrome. RNA was extracted with the RNeasy kit, and a quantity of roughly 0.45 to 1 ug was reverse transcribed using random hexamers. TCRdb used MiXCR to reprocess the immunoSEQ multiplex PCR reads, holding one entry per CDR3 protein. The table records hundreds of thousands of distinct CDR3 sequences, around 83% of them present only once. The CDR3 runs to 17 residues. The junction had 9 bases not matched to a gene; V was cut back by 1 base and J by 4 bases. In germline, CDR1 is MNHEY, CDR2 SMNVEV (reference sequence). Sequencing of TCR beta covered CD8+ and CD4+ T cells obtained from blood.

This clonotype was obtained from a human donor with multiple sclerosis. The chain carries TRBV27 and TRBJ1-2, with 10 bases matching TRBD1. The sequenced sample consisted of CD8+ T cells from PBMCs. The CDR3 here is CASSLYGPTGGGYGYTF. Written as DNA, the CDR3 is TGTGCCAGCAGTTTATACGGACCGACAGGGGGCGGCTATGGCTACACCTTC.